This is a list of T cell receptor beta chains from one sample in a study of Tregs in tolerant kidney transplant recipients. Their specific antigens are unknown. Measured with immunoSEQ multiplex PCR; TCRdb has only the in-frame clones, and not every one. Of a few thousand clones in the sample, 85% to 90% were seen once. The source was Tregs from blood cultured with allogeneic cells, collected before the transplant. The receptors originated from a human patient who received a combined kidney and bone marrow transplant. CDR3s include the opening cysteine and the closing phenylalanine or tryptophan. Fields, in order: J gene, V gene, clone size, D gene, CDR3 protein, CDR3 DNA. A D gene is named only where the DNA matches it firmly. The size field is filled for only some rows; it gives once, few, many or a size class.

J: TRBJ1-5; V: TRBV7-2; size: NA; D: NA; CDR3: CASSLMGEGIWGNQPQHF; DNA: TGTGCCAGCAGCTTAATGGGGGAGGGGATATGGGGCAATCAGCCCCAGCATTTT
J: TRBJ2-1; V: TRBV7-2; size: once; D: NA; CDR3: CASRGDRAYNEQFF; DNA: TGTGCCAGCAGGGGGGACCGAGCCTACAATGAGCAGTTCTTC
J: TRBJ1-2; V: TRBV6-5; size: NA; D: NA; CDR3: CASRPWTERYGYTF; DNA: TGTGCCAGCAGACCTTGGACGGAGCGGTATGGCTACACCTTC
J: TRBJ1-5; V: TRBV2; size: NA; D: NA; CDR3: CASTGGRGSNQPQHF; DNA: TGTGCCAGCACCGGGGGGAGAGGTAGCAATCAGCCCCAGCATTTT
J: TRBJ1-2; V: TRBV29-1; size: NA; D: TRBD1; CDR3: CSVIGTGSFYGYTF; DNA: TGCAGCGTAATCGGGACAGGGTCTTTCTATGGCTACACCTTC
J: TRBJ1-1; V: TRBV11-2; size: NA; D: NA; CDR3: CASRGGRRAFF; DNA: TGTGCCAGCAGGGGGGGGCGTCGAGCTTTCTTT
J: TRBJ1-3; V: TRBV9; size: NA; D: NA; CDR3: CASSPLPGGSSGNTIYF; DNA: TGTGCCAGCAGCCCGCTCCCGGGGGGCTCCTCTGGAAACACCATATATTTT
J: TRBJ2-7; V: TRBV7-2; size: NA; D: NA; CDR3: CASSLAVASYEQYF; DNA: TGTGCCAGCAGCTTAGCGGTAGCGTCCTACGAGCAGTACTTC
J: TRBJ2-3; V: TRBV6-6; size: NA; D: NA; CDR3: CASSYPHTDTQYF; DNA: TGTGCCAGCAGTTACCCCCACACAGATACGCAGTATTTT
J: TRBJ2-7; V: TRBV7-2; size: NA; D: NA; CDR3: CASSFMDIAYEQYF; DNA: TGTGCCAGCAGCTTTATGGACATCGCCTACGAGCAGTACTTC
J: TRBJ1-2; V: TRBV7-9; size: NA; D: NA; CDR3: CASSPSFYGYTF; DNA: TGTGCCAGCAGCCCTTCTTTTTATGGCTACACCTTC
J: TRBJ2-5; V: TRBV13; size: NA; D: NA; CDR3: CASSLGRGGETQYF; DNA: TGTGCCAGCAGCTTGGGGCGCGGTGGAGAGACCCAGTACTTC
J: TRBJ2-2; V: TRBV7-2; size: NA; D: NA; CDR3: CASRPGLLNTGELFF; DNA: TGTGCCAGCAGGCCGGGACTCTTGAACACCGGGGAGCTGTTTTTT
J: TRBJ2-5; V: TRBV28; size: NA; D: TRBD2; CDR3: CASSPQGGEETQYF; DNA: TGTGCCAGCAGTCCGCAGGGAGGGGAAGAGACCCAGTACTTC
J: TRBJ2-1; V: TRBV10-3; size: NA; D: NA; CDR3: CAISVAPGDNEQFF; DNA: TGTGCCATCAGTGTAGCACCCGGGGACAATGAGCAGTTCTTC
J: TRBJ2-5; V: TRBV7-2; size: NA; D: NA; CDR3: CASSLGGGGETQYF; DNA: TGTGCCAGCAGCTTGGGGGGAGGGGGAGAGACCCAGTACTTC
J: TRBJ2-7; V: TRBV19; size: NA; D: TRBD1; CDR3: CASNQGVIPGGSEQYF; DNA: TGTGCCAGTAATCAAGGGGTAATCCCAGGGGGATCGGAGCAGTACTTC
J: TRBJ1-1; V: TRBV18; size: NA; D: NA; CDR3: CASSPPVTTEAFF; DNA: TGTGCCAGCTCACCACCGGTTACAACTGAAGCTTTCTTT
J: TRBJ2-1; V: TRBV10-3; size: NA; D: TRBD2; CDR3: CATGLAGAKNEQFF; DNA: TGTGCCACGGGACTAGCGGGAGCTAAGAATGAGCAGTTCTTC
J: TRBJ2-2; V: TRBV5-4; size: once; D: TRBD2; CDR3: CASSLVWPAGGNTGELFF; DNA: TGTGCCAGCAGCTTGGTTTGGCCAGCGGGGGGTAACACCGGGGAGCTGTTTTTT
J: TRBJ1-1; V: TRBV20-1; size: once; D: NA; CDR3: CSAIGTEAFF; DNA: TGCAGTGCTATTGGCACTGAAGCTTTCTTT
J: TRBJ1-1; V: TRBV27; size: few; D: TRBD1; CDR3: CASSLSTRQGATEAFF; DNA: TGTGCCAGCAGTTTATCAACACGACAGGGGGCCACTGAAGCTTTCTTT
J: TRBJ1-1; V: TRBV9; size: NA; D: NA; CDR3: CASSVGWGVTEAFF; DNA: TGTGCCAGCAGCGTGGGATGGGGGGTTACTGAAGCTTTCTTT
J: TRBJ2-5; V: TRBV13; size: NA; D: NA; CDR3: CASSFRTPQETQYF; DNA: TGTGCCAGCAGCTTTAGGACTCCACAAGAGACCCAGTACTTC
J: TRBJ2-7; V: TRBV7-9; size: NA; D: TRBD2; CDR3: CASSLLAGTYEQYF; DNA: TGTGCCAGCAGCTTACTAGCGGGAACCTACGAGCAGTACTTC
J: TRBJ1-2; V: TRBV28; size: NA; D: NA; CDR3: CASGTAANYGYTF; DNA: TGTGCCAGCGGAACGGCTGCTAACTATGGCTACACCTTC
J: TRBJ2-5; V: TRBV15; size: NA; D: TRBD2; CDR3: CATSRAMGLAGETQYF; DNA: TGTGCCACCAGCAGAGCTATGGGACTAGCGGGGGAGACCCAGTACTTC
J: TRBJ1-2; V: TRBV6-5; size: once; D: TRBD1; CDR3: CASSYRWAGGYYGYTF; DNA: TGTGCCAGCAGTTATAGGTGGGCAGGGGGCTACTATGGCTACACCTTC
J: TRBJ2-4; V: TRBV28; size: few; D: NA; CDR3: CASSLLEGAKNIQYF; DNA: TGTGCCAGCAGTTTATTGGAAGGGGCCAAAAACATTCAGTACTTC
J: TRBJ2-3; V: TRBV5-4; size: NA; D: NA; CDR3: CASTLTGDTQYF; DNA: TGTGCCAGCACCCTGACAGGAGATACGCAGTATTTT
J: TRBJ2-2; V: TRBV5-1; size: once; D: TRBD1; CDR3: CASNPGQALTGELFF; DNA: TGCGCCAGCAACCCGGGACAGGCGTTGACCGGGGAGCTGTTTTTT
J: TRBJ2-5; V: TRBV19; size: NA; D: TRBD1; CDR3: CASSTGQGRETQYF; DNA: TGTGCCAGTAGTACGGGACAGGGACGAGAGACCCAGTACTTC
J: TRBJ2-7; V: TRBV13; size: NA; D: TRBD1; CDR3: CASTISYGTGKVYEQYF; DNA: TGTGCCAGCACCATTTCATACGGGACAGGGAAGGTCTACGAGCAGTACTTC
J: TRBJ2-3; V: TRBV28; size: NA; D: NA; CDR3: CASSHTDTQYF; DNA: TGTGCCAGCAGTCACACAGATACGCAGTATTTT
J: TRBJ2-2; V: TRBV10-3; size: NA; D: NA; CDR3: CAITPTQKANTGELFF; DNA: TGTGCCATCACTCCGACCCAAAAGGCGAACACCGGGGAGCTGTTTTTT
J: TRBJ2-3; V: TRBV4-1; size: NA; D: NA; CDR3: CASSPGPLGTDTQYF; DNA: TGCGCCAGCAGCCCGGGGCCCTTGGGCACAGATACGCAGTATTTT
J: TRBJ2-7; V: TRBV7-2; size: once; D: NA; CDR3: CASSLNDISYEQYF; DNA: TGTGCCAGCAGCTTAAATGACATCTCCTACGAGCAGTACTTC
J: TRBJ1-4; V: TRBV7-9; size: NA; D: NA; CDR3: CASSLNLGGTNEKLFF; DNA: TGTGCCAGCAGCCTGAATCTGGGCGGAACTAATGAAAAACTGTTTTTT
J: TRBJ1-1; V: TRBV7-8; size: NA; D: NA; CDR3: CASSPGVMRGITEAFF; DNA: TGTGCCAGCAGCCCCGGCGTTATGCGGGGGATCACTGAAGCTTTCTTT
J: TRBJ2-3; V: TRBV19; size: NA; D: NA; CDR3: CASSIFASYCTDTQYF; DNA: TGTGCCAGTAGTATTTTCGCGAGTTACTGCACAGATACGCAGTATTTT
J: TRBJ2-7; V: TRBV28; size: NA; D: NA; CDR3: CASSRGSYEQYF; DNA: TGTGCCAGCAGCAGGGGTTCCTACGAGCAGTACTTC
J: TRBJ2-7; V: TRBV21-1; size: NA; D: NA; CDR3: CASPSGLAGGGSYEQYF; DNA: TGTGCCAGCCCCTCCGGACTAGCGGGAGGCGGCTCCTACGAGCAGTACTTC
J: TRBJ1-1; V: TRBV20-1; size: NA; D: TRBD1; CDR3: CSASTGTEAFF; DNA: TGCAGTGCTTCGACAGGGACTGAAGCTTTCTTT
J: TRBJ1-4; V: TRBV28; size: NA; D: NA; CDR3: CASKVNEKLFF; DNA: TGTGCCAGCAAAGTAAACGAAAAACTGTTTTTT
J: TRBJ2-7; V: TRBV28; size: NA; D: TRBD1; CDR3: CASSLYGTGLYEQYF; DNA: TGTGCCAGCAGTTTATATGGGACAGGGCTGTACGAGCAGTACTTC
J: TRBJ1-2; V: TRBV29-1; size: NA; D: NA; CDR3: CSVEDVRRNYGYTF; DNA: TGCAGCGTTGAAGATGTCAGGAGGAACTATGGCTACACCTTC
J: TRBJ2-2; V: TRBV5-1; size: NA; D: NA; CDR3: CASSPLAGAHGELFF; DNA: TGCGCCAGCAGCCCACTCGCGGGGGCCCACGGGGAGCTGTTTTTT
J: TRBJ1-4; V: TRBV11-2; size: NA; D: TRBD1; CDR3: CASSSIQGVGEKLFF; DNA: TGTGCCAGCAGCTCAATACAGGGGGTGGGTGAAAAACTGTTTTTT
J: TRBJ2-7; V: TRBV11-2; size: few; D: NA; CDR3: CASSPRGDVQYF; DNA: TGTGCCAGCAGCCCACGCGGGGACGTGCAGTACTTC
J: TRBJ1-5; V: TRBV2; size: NA; D: NA; CDR3: CASSGPRSVGSQPQHF; DNA: TGTGCCAGCTCCGGCCCCAGGTCGGTGGGGAGTCAGCCCCAGCATTTT
J: TRBJ2-7; V: TRBV6-5; size: NA; D: NA; CDR3: CASSPGPGGYEQYF; DNA: TGTGCCAGCAGTCCCGGGCCCGGCGGCTACGAGCAGTACTTC
J: TRBJ1-5; V: TRBV27; size: NA; D: NA; CDR3: CASSLGPHQPQHF; DNA: TGTGCCAGCAGTTTAGGTCCCCATCAGCCCCAGCATTTT
J: TRBJ2-5; V: TRBV19; size: once; D: NA; CDR3: CASGLQGSETQYF; DNA: TGTGCCAGTGGCCTCCAGGGGTCAGAGACCCAGTACTTC
J: TRBJ2-7; V: TRBV11-2; size: NA; D: TRBD1; CDR3: CASSFTGGSSYEQYF; DNA: TGTGCCAGCAGCTTTACAGGGGGGAGCTCCTACGAGCAGTACTTC
J: TRBJ2-2; V: TRBV9; size: NA; D: NA; CDR3: CASSVGLAGELFF; DNA: TGTGCCAGCAGCGTGGGATTGGCCGGGGAGCTGTTTTTT
J: TRBJ2-1; V: TRBV27; size: few; D: NA; CDR3: CASSWGLASLVYNEQFF; DNA: TGTGCCAGCAGTTGGGGGCTAGCGAGCCTAGTATACAATGAGCAGTTCTTC
J: TRBJ1-1; V: TRBV20-1; size: NA; D: NA; CDR3: CSARGVFEAFF; DNA: TGCAGTGCTAGAGGGGTGTTCGAAGCTTTCTTT
J: TRBJ2-6; V: TRBV4-1; size: NA; D: TRBD2; CDR3: CASSHLGDGLGGANVLTF; DNA: TGCGCCAGCAGCCACCTGGGGGACGGACTAGGTGGGGCCAACGTCCTGACTTTC
J: TRBJ2-7; V: TRBV7-2; size: NA; D: TRBD2; CDR3: CASSPRSGIIHEQYF; DNA: TGTGCCAGCAGCCCAAGGAGCGGGATCATCCACGAGCAGTACTTC